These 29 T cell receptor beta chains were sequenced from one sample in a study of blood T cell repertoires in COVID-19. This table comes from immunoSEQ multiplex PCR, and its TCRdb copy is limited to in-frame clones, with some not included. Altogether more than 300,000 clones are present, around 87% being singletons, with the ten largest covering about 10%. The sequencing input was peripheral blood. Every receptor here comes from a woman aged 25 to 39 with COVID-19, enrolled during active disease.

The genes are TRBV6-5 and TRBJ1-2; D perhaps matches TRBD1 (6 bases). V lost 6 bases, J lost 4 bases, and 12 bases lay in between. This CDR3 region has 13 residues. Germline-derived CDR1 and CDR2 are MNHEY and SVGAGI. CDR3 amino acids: CASRATGRYGYTF. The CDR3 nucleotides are TGTGCCAGCAGAGCTACAGGGCGCTATGGCTACACCTTC.

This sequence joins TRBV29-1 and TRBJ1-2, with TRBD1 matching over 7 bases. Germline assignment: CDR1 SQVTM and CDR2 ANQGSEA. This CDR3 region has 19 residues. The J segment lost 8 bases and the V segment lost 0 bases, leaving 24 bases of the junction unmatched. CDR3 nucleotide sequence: TGCAGCGTTGAAGACGTTATCGGGACAGATGGACGCCGCCTAGGGGGCTACACCTTC. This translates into CSVEDVIGTDGRRLGGYTF.

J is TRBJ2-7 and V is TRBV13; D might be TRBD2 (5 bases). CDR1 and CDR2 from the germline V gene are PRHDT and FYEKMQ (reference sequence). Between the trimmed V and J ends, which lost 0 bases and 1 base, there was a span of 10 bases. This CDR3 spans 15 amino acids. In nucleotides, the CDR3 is TGTGCCAGCAGCTTAGGGGGGAGTAGGTCCTACGAGCAGTACTTC. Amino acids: CASSLGGSRSYEQYF. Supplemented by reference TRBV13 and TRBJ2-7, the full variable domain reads AAGVIQSPRHLIKEKRETATLKCYPIPRHDTVYWYQQGPGQDPQFLISFYEKMQSDKGSIPDRFSAQQFSDYHSELNMSSLELGDSALYFCASSLGGSRSYEQYFGPGTRLTVT.

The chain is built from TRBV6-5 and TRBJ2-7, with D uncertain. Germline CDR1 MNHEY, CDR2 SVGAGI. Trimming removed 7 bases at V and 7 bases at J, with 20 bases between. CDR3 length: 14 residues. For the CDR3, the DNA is TGTGCCAGCAACTCACCAGTGCGTGTCGGGGAGCAGTACTTC. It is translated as CASNSPVRVGEQYF.

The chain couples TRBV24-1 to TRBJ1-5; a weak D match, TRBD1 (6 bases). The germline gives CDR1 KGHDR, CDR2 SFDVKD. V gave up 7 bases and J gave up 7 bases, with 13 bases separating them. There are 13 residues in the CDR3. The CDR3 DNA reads TGTGCCACCAGGGCGGGGGGCGAACAGCCCCAGCATTTT. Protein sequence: CATRAGGEQPQHF.

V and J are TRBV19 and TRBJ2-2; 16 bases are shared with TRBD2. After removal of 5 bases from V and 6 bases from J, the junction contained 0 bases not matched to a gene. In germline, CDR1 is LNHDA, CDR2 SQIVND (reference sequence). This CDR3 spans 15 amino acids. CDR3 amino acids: CASSGTSGRAGELFF. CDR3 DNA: TGTGCCAGTAGTGGGACTAGCGGGAGGGCCGGGGAGCTGTTTTTT.

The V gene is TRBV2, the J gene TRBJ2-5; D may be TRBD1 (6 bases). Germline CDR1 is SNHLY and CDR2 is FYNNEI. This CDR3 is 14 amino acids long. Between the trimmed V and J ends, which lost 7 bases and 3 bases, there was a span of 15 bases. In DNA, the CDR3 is TGTGCCAGCACAGAAGACAGGTTCGAAGAGACCCAGTACTTC. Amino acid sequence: CASTEDRFEETQYF.

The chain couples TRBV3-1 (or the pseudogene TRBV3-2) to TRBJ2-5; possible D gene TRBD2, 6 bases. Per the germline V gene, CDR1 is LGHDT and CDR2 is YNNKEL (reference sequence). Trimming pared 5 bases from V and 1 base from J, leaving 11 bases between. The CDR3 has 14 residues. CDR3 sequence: CASSATGGQETQYF. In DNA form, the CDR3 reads TGTGCCAGCAGCGCCACCGGGGGCCAAGAGACCCAGTACTTC.

CDR3 DNA sequence: TGTGCCAGCAGCGCCTCACGGGGTACAGGGATCAATTCACCCCTCCACTTT. Residues: CASSASRGTGINSPLHF. This chain uses TRBV21-1 with TRBJ1-6; the table names TRBD1, a call not compared with the DNA. TRBV21-1 represents a pseudogene. The CDR3 sequence is 17 residues long.

The CDR3 sequence: CASSGLAPGSTIYF. CDR3 DNA sequence: TGTGCCAGCAGTGGACTGGCCCCGGGGTCCACCATATATTTT. The chain links TRBV25-1 to TRBJ1-3; D remains ambiguous. Germline V lookup: CDR1 MGHDK, CDR2 SYGVNS. Trimming shortened V by 4 bases and J by 9 bases, and 16 bases separated the two germline ends. This CDR3 spans 14 amino acids.

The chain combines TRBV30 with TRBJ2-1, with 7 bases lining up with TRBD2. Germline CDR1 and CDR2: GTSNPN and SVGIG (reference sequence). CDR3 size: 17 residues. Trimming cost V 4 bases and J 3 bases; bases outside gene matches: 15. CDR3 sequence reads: CAWTPRKASGVYNEQFF. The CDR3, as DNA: TGTGCCTGGACCCCTAGAAAGGCTAGCGGAGTCTACAATGAGCAGTTCTTC.

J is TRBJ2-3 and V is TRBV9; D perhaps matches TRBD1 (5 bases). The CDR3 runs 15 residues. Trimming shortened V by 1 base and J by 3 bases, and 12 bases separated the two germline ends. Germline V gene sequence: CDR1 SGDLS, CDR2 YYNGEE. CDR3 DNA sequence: TGTGCCAGCAGCGTATCGCACAGACAGACAGATACGCAGTATTTT. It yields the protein CASSVSHRQTDTQYF.

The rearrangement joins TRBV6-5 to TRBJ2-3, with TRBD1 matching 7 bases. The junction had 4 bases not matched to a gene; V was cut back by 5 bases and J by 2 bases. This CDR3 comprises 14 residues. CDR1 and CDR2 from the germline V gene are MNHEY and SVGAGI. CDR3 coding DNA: TGTGCCAGCAGTCTGGACAGGAACACAGATACGCAGTATTTT. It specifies CASSLDRNTDTQYF.

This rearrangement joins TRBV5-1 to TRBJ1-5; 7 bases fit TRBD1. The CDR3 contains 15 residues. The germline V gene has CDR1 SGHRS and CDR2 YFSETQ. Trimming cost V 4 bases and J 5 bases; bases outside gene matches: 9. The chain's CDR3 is CASSRTGAWDQPQHF. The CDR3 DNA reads TGCGCCAGCAGCCGGACAGGTGCGTGGGATCAGCCCCAGCATTTT.

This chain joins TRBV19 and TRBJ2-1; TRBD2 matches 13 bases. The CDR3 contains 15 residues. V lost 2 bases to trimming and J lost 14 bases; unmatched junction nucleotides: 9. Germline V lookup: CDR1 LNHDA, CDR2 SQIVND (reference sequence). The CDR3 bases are TGTGCCAGTAGTATACCCGGGACTAGCGGGATAGAGGAGTTCTTC. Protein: CASSIPGTSGIEEFF.

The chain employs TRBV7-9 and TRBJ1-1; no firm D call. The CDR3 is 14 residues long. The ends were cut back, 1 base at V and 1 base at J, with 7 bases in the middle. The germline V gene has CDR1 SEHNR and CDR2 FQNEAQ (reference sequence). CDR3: CASSLDYKNTEAFF. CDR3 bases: TGTGCCAGCAGCTTAGATTATAAGAACACTGAAGCTTTCTTT.

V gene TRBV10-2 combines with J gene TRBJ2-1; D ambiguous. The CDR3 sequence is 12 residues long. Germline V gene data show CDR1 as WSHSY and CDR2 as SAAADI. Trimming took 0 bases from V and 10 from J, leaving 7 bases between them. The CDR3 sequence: CASSESLREQFF. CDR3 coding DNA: TGCGCCAGCAGTGAGTCTCTGAGAGAGCAGTTCTTC.

CDR3 coding DNA: TGTGCCAGCAGCTTAGGCCAGGGGGATTCACCCCTCCACTTT. Its protein is CASSLGQGDSPLHF. The rearrangement uses TRBV7-9 and TRBJ1-6, with 7 bases matching TRBD1. V shed 1 base, J shed 8 bases, and the junction held 2 bases outside the gene matches. Germline CDR1 and CDR2: SEHNR and FQNEAQ (reference sequence). There are 14 residues in the CDR3.

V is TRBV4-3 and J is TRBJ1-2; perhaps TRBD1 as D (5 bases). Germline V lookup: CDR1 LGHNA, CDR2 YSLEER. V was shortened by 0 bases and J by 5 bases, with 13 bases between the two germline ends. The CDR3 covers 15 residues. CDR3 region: CASSQDWAGKYGYTF. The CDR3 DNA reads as TGCGCCAGCAGCCAAGATTGGGCAGGGAAGTATGGCTACACCTTC.

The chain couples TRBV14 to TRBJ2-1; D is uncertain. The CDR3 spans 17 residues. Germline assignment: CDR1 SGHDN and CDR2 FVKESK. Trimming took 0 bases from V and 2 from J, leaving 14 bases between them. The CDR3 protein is CASSQDWAGTTYNEQFF. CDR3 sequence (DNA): TGTGCCAGCAGCCAAGATTGGGCAGGCACGACCTACAATGAGCAGTTCTTC.

The CDR3 protein is CASSLEALGGELFF. CDR3 DNA sequence: TGTGCCAGCAGCTTAGAGGCCCTAGGAGGGGAGCTGTTTTTT. The chain combines TRBV11-2 with TRBJ1-4, with D unclear. The J call could be wrong; TRBJ2-2 is a better fit for the DNA end. The CDR3 has 14 amino acids. The germline V gene has CDR1 SGHAT and CDR2 FQNNGV.

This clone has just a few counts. This CDR3 reads CASGRTPASGNTIYF. Here the CDR3 DNA reads TGTGCCAGCGGAAGGACACCGGCCTCTGGAAACACCATATATTTT. The J gene is TRBJ1-3, the V gene TRBV28; D might be TRBD1 (5 bases). CDR1 is MDHEN, CDR2 SYDVKM, per germline. The CDR3 is 15 residues long. Trimming took 8 bases from V and 0 from J, leaving 14 bases between them.

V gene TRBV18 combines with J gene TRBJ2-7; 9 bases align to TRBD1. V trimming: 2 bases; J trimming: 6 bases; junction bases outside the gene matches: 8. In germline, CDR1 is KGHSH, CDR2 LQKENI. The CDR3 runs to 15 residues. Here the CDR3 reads CASSPKQGAASEQYF. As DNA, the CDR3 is TGTGCCAGCTCACCAAAACAGGGGGCCGCGAGCGAGCAGTACTTC.

The CDR3 loop is CASSTGLAGKTYEQYF. The CDR3 DNA sequence: TGTGCCAGCTCGACCGGACTAGCGGGAAAGACCTACGAGCAGTACTTC. V and J are TRBV11-2 and TRBJ2-7; 12 bases map to TRBD2. Germline CDR1 SGHAT, CDR2 FQNNGV. The CDR3 sequence is 16 residues long. The junction had 10 bases not matched to a gene; V was cut back by 8 bases and J by 2 bases.

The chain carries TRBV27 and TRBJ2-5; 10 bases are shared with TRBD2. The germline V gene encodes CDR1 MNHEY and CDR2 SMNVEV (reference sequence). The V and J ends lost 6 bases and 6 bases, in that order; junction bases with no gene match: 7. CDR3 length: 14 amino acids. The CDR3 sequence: CASSLSGRLKTQYF. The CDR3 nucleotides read TGTGCCAGCAGCCTTAGCGGGAGGCTAAAGACCCAGTACTTC.

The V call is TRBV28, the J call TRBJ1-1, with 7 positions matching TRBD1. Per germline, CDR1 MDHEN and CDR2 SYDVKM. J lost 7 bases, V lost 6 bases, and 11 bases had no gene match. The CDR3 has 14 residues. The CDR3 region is CASSLSQGFIEAFF. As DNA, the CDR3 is TGTGCCAGCAGCCTATCACAGGGGTTTATTGAAGCTTTCTTT.

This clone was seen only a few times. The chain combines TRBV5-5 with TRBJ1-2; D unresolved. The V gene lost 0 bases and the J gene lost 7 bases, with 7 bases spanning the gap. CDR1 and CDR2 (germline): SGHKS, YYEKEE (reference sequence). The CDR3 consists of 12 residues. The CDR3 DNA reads TGTGCCAGCAGCTTGGGAGATGGTGGCTACACCTTC. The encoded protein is CASSLGDGGYTF.

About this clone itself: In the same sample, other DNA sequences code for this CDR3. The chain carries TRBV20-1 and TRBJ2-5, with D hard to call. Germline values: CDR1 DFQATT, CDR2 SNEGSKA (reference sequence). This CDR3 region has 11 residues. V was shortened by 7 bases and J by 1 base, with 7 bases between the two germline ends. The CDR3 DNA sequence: TGCAGTGGACATCGCCAAGAGACCCAGTACTTC. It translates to CSGHRQETQYF.

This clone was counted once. The CDR3 DNA reads TGTGCCAGCGGTTTTTTCCGGGACAGGGTCCCTGGGGCCAACGTCCTGACTTTC. The encoded protein is CASGFFRDRVPGANVLTF. The gene calls are TRBV2 and TRBJ2-6; 9 positions agree with TRBD1. The CDR3 contains 18 residues. V was pared by 8 bases and J by 2 bases, with 13 bases of the junction left unmatched. Looked up from germline, CDR1 is SNHLY and CDR2 is FYNNEI.